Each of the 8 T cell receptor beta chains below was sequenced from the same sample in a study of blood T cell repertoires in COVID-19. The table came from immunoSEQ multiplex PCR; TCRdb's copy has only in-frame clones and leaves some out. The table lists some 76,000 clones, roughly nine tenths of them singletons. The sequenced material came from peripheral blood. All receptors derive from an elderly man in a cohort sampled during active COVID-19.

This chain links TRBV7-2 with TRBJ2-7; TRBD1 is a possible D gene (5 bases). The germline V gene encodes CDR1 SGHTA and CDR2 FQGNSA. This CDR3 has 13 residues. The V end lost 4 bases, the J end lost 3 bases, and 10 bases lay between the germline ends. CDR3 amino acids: CASSSQGYYEQYV. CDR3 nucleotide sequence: TGTGCCAGCAGCTCCCAGGGTTACTACGAGCAGTACGTC.

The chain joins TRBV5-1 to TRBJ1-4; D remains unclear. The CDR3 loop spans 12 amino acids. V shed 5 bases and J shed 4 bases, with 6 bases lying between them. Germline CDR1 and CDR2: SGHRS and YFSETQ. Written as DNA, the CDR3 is TGCGCCAGCAGGCGGGGTAATGAAAAACTGTTTTTT. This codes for CASRRGNEKLFF. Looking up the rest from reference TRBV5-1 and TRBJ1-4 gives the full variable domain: KAGVTQTPRYLIKTRGQQVTLSCSPISGHRSVSWYQQTPGQGLQFLFEYFSETQRNKGNFPGRFSGRQFSNSRSEMNVSTLELGDSALYLCASRRGNEKLFFGSGTQLSVL.

CDR3 in amino acids: CASSSRGQENEKLFF. The CDR3 bases are TGTGCCAGCAGCTCCAGGGGACAAGAAAATGAAAAACTGTTTTTT. The rearrangement uses TRBV7-9 and TRBJ1-4; D is perhaps TRBD1 (6 bases). In germline, CDR1 is SEHNR, CDR2 FQNEAQ (reference sequence). Trimming took off 4 bases at V and 5 bases at J, with 14 bases between the two ends. The CDR3 covers 15 residues.

Here the CDR3 DNA reads TGTGCCAGCAGCGTATCCCCTAGCGGGGAAGAGACCCAGTACTTC. Protein: CASSVSPSGEETQYF. The chain carries TRBV9 and TRBJ2-5; 9 bases match TRBD2. CDR3 length: 15 residues. Germline V gene lookup returns CDR1 SGDLS and CDR2 YYNGEE. With V trimmed by 1 base and J by 3 bases, 4 bases remained unmatched. The variable domain in full, completed from reference TRBV9 and TRBJ2-5, reads DSGVTQTPKHLITATGQRVTLRCSPRSGDLSVYWYQQSLDQGLQFLIQYYNGEERAKGNILERFSAQQFPDLHSELNLSSLELGDSALYFCASSVSPSGEETQYFGPGTRLLVL.

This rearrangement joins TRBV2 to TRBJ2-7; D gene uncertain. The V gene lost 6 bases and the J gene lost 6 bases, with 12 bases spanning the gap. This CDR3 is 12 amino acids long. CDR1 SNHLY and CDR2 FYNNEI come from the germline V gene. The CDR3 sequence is CASRLVAVEQYV. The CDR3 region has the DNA TGTGCCAGCAGATTAGTTGCTGTCGAGCAGTACGTC.

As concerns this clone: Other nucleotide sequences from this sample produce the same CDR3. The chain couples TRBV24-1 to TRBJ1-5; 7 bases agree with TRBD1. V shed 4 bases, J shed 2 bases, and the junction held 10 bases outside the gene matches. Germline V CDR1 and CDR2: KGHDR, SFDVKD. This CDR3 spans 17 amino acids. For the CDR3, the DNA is TGTGCCACCAGTGAAGGGGGCCACACTGGGGGCAATCAGCCCCAGCATTTT. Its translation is CATSEGGHTGGNQPQHF.

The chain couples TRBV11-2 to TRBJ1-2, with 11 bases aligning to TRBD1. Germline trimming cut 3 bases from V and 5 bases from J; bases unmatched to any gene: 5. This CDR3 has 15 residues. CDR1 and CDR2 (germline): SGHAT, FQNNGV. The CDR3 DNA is TGTGCCAGCAGCTTGGATGGGACAGGGGGTTATGGCTACACCTTC. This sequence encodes CASSLDGTGGYGYTF.

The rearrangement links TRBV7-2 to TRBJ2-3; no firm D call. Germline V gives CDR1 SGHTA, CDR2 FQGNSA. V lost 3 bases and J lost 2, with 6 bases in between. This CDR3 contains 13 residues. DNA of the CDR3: TGTGCCAGCAGCTTCCAGAACACAGATACGCAGTATTTT. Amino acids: CASSFQNTDTQYF. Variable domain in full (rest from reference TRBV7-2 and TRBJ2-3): GAGVSQSPSNKVTEKGKDVELRCDPISGHTALYWYRQSLGQGLEFLIYFQGNSAPDKSGLPSDRFSAERTGGSVSTLTIQRTQQEDSAVYLCASSFQNTDTQYFGPGTRLTVL.